The next 7 T cell receptor beta chains were all read from a single sample in a study of CD8 T cells in Susac syndrome. The authors reverse transcribed roughly 0.5 to 1 ug RNA with random hexamers. TCRdb redid the calling of the immunoSEQ multiplex PCR reads with MiXCR, one entry per CDR3 protein. The sample comprises about 190,000 distinct CDR3 sequences, roughly 94% of which are singletons, and 0.15% to 0.2% rests with the top ten. The specimen was CD8+ T cells from PBMCs. The receptor set was obtained from a human donor with Susac syndrome.

J is TRBJ2-7 and V is TRBV5-4; 7 positions agree with TRBD2. V trimming: 0 bases; J trimming: 2 bases; junction bases outside the gene matches: 2. Germline CDR1 reads SGHNT; CDR2 reads YYREEE (reference sequence). The CDR3 sequence is 14 residues long. In DNA form, the CDR3 reads TGTGCCAGCAGCTTGGGGCGGGAGACCTACGAGCAGTACTTC. This gives the protein CASSLGRETYEQYF.

This sequence joins TRBV4-2 and TRBJ2-4, with D possibly being TRBD2 (5 bases). The CDR3 runs 14 residues. Germline CDR1 is LGHNA and CDR2 is YNFKEQ. Trimming stripped 4 bases from V and 3 bases from J, with 10 bases between. CDR3 in DNA: TGTGCCAGCAGCCCACCCGGGGTCAAAAACATTCAGTACTTC. Translation gives CASSPPGVKNIQYF.

The chain employs TRBV10-3 and TRBJ2-2; D gene uncertain. Germline loops: CDR1 ENHRY, CDR2 SYGVKD. The CDR3 consists of 14 residues. The V end lost 7 bases, the J end lost 1 base, and 10 bases lay between the germline ends. The DNA of the CDR3 is TGTGCCATCATGCTGGCGCTGAACACCGGGGAGCTGTTTTTT. The encoded protein is CAIMLALNTGELFF.

V gene TRBV3-1 combines with J gene TRBJ2-1; the D is unclear. The CDR3 contains 17 residues. Trimming took 1 base from V and 2 from J, leaving 15 bases between them. Per the germline V gene, CDR1 is LGHDT and CDR2 is YNNKEL (reference sequence). CDR3 bases: TGTGCCAGCAGCCAAGCCCGGTCGCGGAACACCTACAATGAGCAGTTCTTC. This translates into CASSQARSRNTYNEQFF.

This clonotype has only one observation. The chain combines TRBV30 with TRBJ2-3, with D perhaps matching TRBD2 (7 bases). V was cut by 0 bases and J by 2 bases, with 15 bases left in between. Germline CDR1 is GTSNPN and CDR2 is SVGIG (reference sequence). The CDR3 spans 16 residues. The CDR3 region is CAWSVRGGGYTDTQYF. DNA for the CDR3: TGTGCCTGGAGTGTACGGGGCGGGGGCTACACAGATACGCAGTATTTT.

The V gene is TRBV27, the J gene TRBJ2-3; no clear D. CDR3 length equals 12 residues. Germline lookup yields CDR1 MNHEY and CDR2 SMNVEV (reference sequence). With 3 bases removed from V and 6 bases from J, the gap between germline ends came to 7 bases. The CDR3 sequence: CASSLIGDTQYF. For the CDR3, the DNA is TGTGCCAGCAGTTTGATAGGGGATACGCAGTATTTT.

The gene calls are TRBV19 and TRBJ2-3; D call uncertain. The germline CDR1 and CDR2 sequences are LNHDA and SQIVND (reference sequence). Deletions cut 5 bases from V and 5 bases from J, with 11 bases between. CDR3 length: 13 residues. The CDR3 sequence is CASSATGIDTQYF. DNA for the CDR3: TGTGCCAGTAGTGCAACGGGCATAGATACGCAGTATTTT.